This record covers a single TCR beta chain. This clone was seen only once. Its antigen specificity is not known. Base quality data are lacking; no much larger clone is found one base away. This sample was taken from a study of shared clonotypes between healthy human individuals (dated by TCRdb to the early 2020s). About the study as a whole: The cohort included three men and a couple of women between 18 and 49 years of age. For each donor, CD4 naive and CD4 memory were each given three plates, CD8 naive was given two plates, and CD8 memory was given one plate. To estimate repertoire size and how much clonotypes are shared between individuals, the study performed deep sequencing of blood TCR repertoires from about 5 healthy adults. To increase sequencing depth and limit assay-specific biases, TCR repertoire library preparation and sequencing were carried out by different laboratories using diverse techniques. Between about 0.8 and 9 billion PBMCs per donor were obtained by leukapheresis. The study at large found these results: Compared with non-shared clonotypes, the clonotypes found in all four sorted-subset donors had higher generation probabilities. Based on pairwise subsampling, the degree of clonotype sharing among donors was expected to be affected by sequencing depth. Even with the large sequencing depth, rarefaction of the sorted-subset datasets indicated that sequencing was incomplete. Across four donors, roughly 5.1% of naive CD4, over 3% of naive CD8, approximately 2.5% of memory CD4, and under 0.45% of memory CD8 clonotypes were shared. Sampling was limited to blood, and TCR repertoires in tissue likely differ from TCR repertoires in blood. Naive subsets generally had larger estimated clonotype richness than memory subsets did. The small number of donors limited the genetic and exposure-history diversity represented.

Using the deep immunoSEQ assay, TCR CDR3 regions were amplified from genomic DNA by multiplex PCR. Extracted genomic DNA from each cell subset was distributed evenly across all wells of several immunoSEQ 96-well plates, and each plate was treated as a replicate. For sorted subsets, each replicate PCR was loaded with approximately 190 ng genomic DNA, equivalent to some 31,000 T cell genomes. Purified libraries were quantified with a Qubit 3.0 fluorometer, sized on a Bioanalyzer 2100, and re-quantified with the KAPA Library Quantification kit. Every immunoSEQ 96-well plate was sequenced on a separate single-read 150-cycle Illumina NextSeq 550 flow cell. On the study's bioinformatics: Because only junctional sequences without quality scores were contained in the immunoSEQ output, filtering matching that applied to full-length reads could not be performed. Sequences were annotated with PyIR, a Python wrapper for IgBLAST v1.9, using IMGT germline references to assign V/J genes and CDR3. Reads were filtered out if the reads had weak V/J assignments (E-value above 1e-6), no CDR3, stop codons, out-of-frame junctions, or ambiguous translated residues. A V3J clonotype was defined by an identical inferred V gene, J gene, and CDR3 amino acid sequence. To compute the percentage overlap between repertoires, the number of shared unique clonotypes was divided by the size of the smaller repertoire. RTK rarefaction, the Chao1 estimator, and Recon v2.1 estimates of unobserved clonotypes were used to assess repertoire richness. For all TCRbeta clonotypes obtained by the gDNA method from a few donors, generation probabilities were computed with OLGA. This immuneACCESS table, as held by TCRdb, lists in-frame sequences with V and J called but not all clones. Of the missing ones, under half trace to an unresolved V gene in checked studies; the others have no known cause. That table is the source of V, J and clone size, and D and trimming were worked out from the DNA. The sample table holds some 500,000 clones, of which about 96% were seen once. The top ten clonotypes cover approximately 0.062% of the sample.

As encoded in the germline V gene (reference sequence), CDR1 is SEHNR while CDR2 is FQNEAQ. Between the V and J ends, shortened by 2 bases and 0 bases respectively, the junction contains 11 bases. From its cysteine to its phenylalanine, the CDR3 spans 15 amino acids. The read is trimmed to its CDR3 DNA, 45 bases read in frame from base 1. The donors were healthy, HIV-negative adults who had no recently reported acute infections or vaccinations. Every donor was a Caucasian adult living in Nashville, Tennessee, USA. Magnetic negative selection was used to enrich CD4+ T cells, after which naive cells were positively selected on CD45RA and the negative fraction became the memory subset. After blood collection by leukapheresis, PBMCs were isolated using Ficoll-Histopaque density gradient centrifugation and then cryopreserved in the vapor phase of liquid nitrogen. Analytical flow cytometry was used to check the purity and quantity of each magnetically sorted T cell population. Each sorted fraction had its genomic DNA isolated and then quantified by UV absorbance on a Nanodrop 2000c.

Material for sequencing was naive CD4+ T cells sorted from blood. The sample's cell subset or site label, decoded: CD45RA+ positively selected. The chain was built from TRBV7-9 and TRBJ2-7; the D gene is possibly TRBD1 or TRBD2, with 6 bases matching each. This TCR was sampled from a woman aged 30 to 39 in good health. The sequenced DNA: TGTGCCAGCAGCTTAAGGGGGGAATTCTCCTACGAGCAGTACTTC. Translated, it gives CASSLRGEFSYEQYF.